The 28 T cell receptor beta chains below all came from one sample that was sequenced in a study of T-cell memory formation after mild COVID-19. TCRdb re-called the 5' RACE reads with MiXCR, one entry per CDR3 protein. In the table there are approximately 500,000 distinct CDR3 sequences, around a quarter of which are singletons. The material sequenced was PBMCs or a T cell subset sorted from them (not recorded which). Source of these receptors: an adult woman who had mild COVID-19 (a few samples of this study predate the infection). Cell type and time point are not known.

This clonotype was recorded a few times. The chain joins TRBV5-5 to TRBJ2-7; possibly TRBD2 for D (7 bases). Germline CDR1 is SGHKS and CDR2 is YYEKEE (reference sequence). The CDR3 length is 17 residues. Trimming took off 1 base at V and 2 bases at J, with 19 bases between the two ends. The CDR3 DNA reads TGTGCCAGCAGCTTGAATCCCGGGGGGCAGGGCCCCTACGAGCAGTACTTC. Translation gives CASSLNPGGQGPYEQYF.

There are a few counts of this clonotype. The rearrangement links TRBV29-1 to TRBJ2-7; possibly TRBD1 for D (5 bases). This CDR3 has 15 residues. Trimming left V 7 bases short and J 0 bases short, with 19 bases between. In germline, CDR1 is SQVTM, CDR2 ANQGSEA. DNA of the CDR3: TGCAGCGCACAGATCACCGACAGCTACTCCTACGAGCAGTACTTC. Translated: CSAQITDSYSYEQYF.

V and J are TRBV19 and TRBJ2-6, with 7 positions matching TRBD1. Germline V gene data show CDR1 as LNHDA and CDR2 as SQIVND (reference sequence). The J segment lost 0 bases and the V segment lost 1 base, leaving 3 bases of the junction unmatched. The CDR3 is made up of 17 amino acids. CDR3 region: CASSIGTGVSGANVLTF. Here the CDR3 DNA reads TGTGCCAGTAGTATAGGAACAGGGGTCTCTGGGGCCAACGTCCTGACTTTC.

V is TRBV30 and J is TRBJ2-7, with D perhaps given as TRBD1 or TRBD2 (5 bases each). The CDR3 is 11 amino acids. V was trimmed by 3 bases and J by 5 bases, leaving 8 bases between them. The germline V gene has CDR1 GTSNPN and CDR2 SVGIG (reference sequence). The CDR3 spells CAWSGTDEQYF. The CDR3 DNA is TGTGCCTGGAGCGGGACGGACGAGCAGTACTTC.

The chain uses TRBV5-6 and TRBJ1-1; D possibly corresponds to TRBD1 (5 bases). This CDR3 is built from 14 residues. The germline CDR1 and CDR2 sequences are SGHDT and YYEEEE. The V end was cut by 4 bases, the J end by 3 bases, with 13 bases between. CDR3 sequence (DNA): TGTGCCAGCAGCCAGCTTTGGGGGGACACTGAAGCTTTCTTT. It specifies CASSQLWGDTEAFF.

There are a few counts of this clonotype. The rearrangement uses TRBV14 and TRBJ1-2, with a weak D call TRBD1 (5 bases). Germline assignment: CDR1 SGHDN and CDR2 FVKESK. The CDR3 is 15 amino acids. Trimming took off 1 base at V and 0 bases at J, with 9 bases between the two ends. The CDR3 reads CASSQVGEANYGYTF. CDR3 bases: TGTGCCAGCAGCCAAGTAGGGGAAGCTAACTATGGCTACACCTTC.

This sequence joins TRBV30 and TRBJ2-7, with 7 bases identical to TRBD2. Germline values: CDR1 GTSNPN, CDR2 SVGIG (reference sequence). V lost 0 bases, J lost 1 base, and 0 bases stayed unmatched. CDR3 length: 13 amino acids. The CDR3 loop reads CAWSVGGSYEQYF. CDR3 nucleotide sequence: TGTGCCTGGAGTGTGGGGGGGTCCTACGAGCAGTACTTC.

At least ten counts were recorded for this clonotype. The V and J genes are TRBV6-6 and TRBJ2-7, with D unresolved. The CDR3 consists of 12 residues. Germline CDR1 is MNHNY and CDR2 is SVGAGI (reference sequence). V was pared by 5 bases and J by 3 bases, with 8 bases between. CDR3 residues: CASSAENYEQYF. The CDR3 bases are TGTGCCAGCAGTGCGGAGAACTACGAGCAGTACTTC.

V and J are TRBV5-1 and TRBJ2-2; D gene ambiguous. V was clipped by 5 bases and J by 1 base, with 12 bases between them. Per germline, CDR1 SGHRS and CDR2 YFSETQ. The CDR3 is made up of 15 amino acids. DNA of the CDR3: TGCGCCAGCAGTTTGAACGTTCTGAACACCGGGGAGCTGTTTTTT. This codes for CASSLNVLNTGELFF.

The V and J genes are TRBV7-9 and TRBJ2-2, with D uncertain. V lost 5 bases, J lost 1 base, and 8 bases lay in between. Germline V gives CDR1 SEHNR, CDR2 FQNEAQ (reference sequence). The CDR3 has 14 residues. The CDR3 here is CASSKDGNTGELFF. Written as DNA, the CDR3 is TGTGCCAGCAGCAAGGACGGGAACACCGGGGAGCTGTTTTTT.

The gene calls are TRBV24-1 and TRBJ2-5; D not certain. The V gene lost 5 bases and the J gene lost 3 bases, with 15 bases spanning the gap. Per the germline V gene, CDR1 is KGHDR and CDR2 is SFDVKD. The CDR3 has 15 residues. This CDR3 reads CATSGIGQGEETQYF. CDR3 coding DNA: TGTGCCACCAGTGGGATAGGGCAAGGTGAAGAGACCCAGTACTTC.

In this sample, this clonotype turned up a few times. The V and J genes are TRBV20-1 and TRBJ1-1; D ambiguous. The CDR3 totals 11 residues. V was shortened by 4 bases and J by 1 base, with 4 bases between the two germline ends. Germline loops: CDR1 DFQATT, CDR2 SNEGSKA (reference sequence). The CDR3 DNA is TGCAGTGCTACGCCGAACACTGAAGCTTTCTTT. Amino acids: CSATPNTEAFF.

The CDR3 region is CASSPIETDTQYF. CDR3 bases: TGTGCCAGCTCACCGATAGAAACAGATACGCAGTATTTT. V is TRBV18 and J is TRBJ2-3, with no clear D. The CDR3 loop spans 13 amino acids. Deletions cut 3 bases from V and 3 bases from J, with 7 bases between. Germline V gene lookup returns CDR1 KGHSH and CDR2 LQKENI.

The chain uses TRBV4-3 and TRBJ1-1; D possibly corresponds to TRBD1 (5 bases). Germline assignment: CDR1 LGHNA and CDR2 YSLEER. The CDR3 length is 15 residues. Trimming shortened V by 1 base and J by 3 bases, and 12 bases separated the two germline ends. The chain's CDR3 is CASSQGVRDYTEAFF. The DNA for the CDR3 is TGCGCCAGCAGCCAAGGCGTCAGGGATTACACTGAAGCTTTCTTT.

This clonotype was detected only a few times. CDR3 nucleotide sequence: TGCGCCAGCAGCCTGACAGGGGAGTTATACAATGAGCAGTTCTTC. Translating it yields CASSLTGELYNEQFF. This chain joins TRBV5-1 and TRBJ2-1, with 8 bases that match TRBD1. V lost 4 bases, J lost 4 bases, and 7 bases stayed unmatched. Germline CDR1 reads SGHRS; CDR2 reads YFSETQ. There are 15 residues in the CDR3.

This clonotype has a handful of counts. This chain links TRBV7-2 with TRBJ2-7; 12 nucleotides match TRBD2. With V trimmed by 8 bases and J by 6 bases, 5 bases remained unmatched. This CDR3 region has 13 residues. Germline V gives CDR1 SGHTA, CDR2 FQGNSA. The CDR3 loop is CASGKTSGSEQYF. CDR3 sequence (DNA): TGTGCCAGCGGGAAGACTAGCGGGAGCGAGCAGTACTTC.

The chain carries TRBV7-2 and TRBJ2-4; perhaps TRBD1 as D (8 bases). The CDR3 covers 15 residues. Trimming left V 4 bases short and J 5 bases short, with 15 bases between. The germline V gene encodes CDR1 SGHTA and CDR2 FQGNSA. The chain's CDR3 is CASSYRTGRENIQYF. The CDR3, as DNA: TGTGCCAGCAGCTACCGGACAGGGAGGGAAAACATTCAGTACTTC.

CDR3 residues: CASSIDRRNTGELFF. CDR3 coding DNA: TGTGCCAGTAGTATCGACAGGCGGAACACCGGGGAGCTGTTTTTT. The chain joins TRBV19 to TRBJ2-2; possibly TRBD1 for D (6 bases). CDR1 is LNHDA, CDR2 SQIVND, per germline (reference sequence). The V and J ends lost 3 bases and 1 base respectively, with 9 bases between them. CDR3 length equals 15 residues. Full variable domain (rest looked up from reference TRBV19 and TRBJ2-2): DGGITQSPKYLFRKEGQNVTLSCEQNLNHDAMYWYRQDPGQGLRLIYYSQIVNDFQKGDIAEGYSVSREKKESFPLTVTSAQKNPTAFYLCASSIDRRNTGELFFGEGSRLTVL.

This clonotype was counted only a few times. This chain uses TRBV25-1 with TRBJ2-7; D unclear. CDR3 size: 12 residues. Germline loops: CDR1 MGHDK, CDR2 SYGVNS. Trimming stripped 3 bases from V and 0 bases from J, with 3 bases between. CDR3 in DNA: TGTGCCAGCAGTGAGAACTCCTACGAGCAGTACTTC. It encodes CASSENSYEQYF.

The rearrangement links TRBV18 to TRBJ1-2; possible D gene TRBD1, 5 bases. This CDR3 contains 14 residues. Germline V lookup: CDR1 KGHSH, CDR2 LQKENI. V lost 3 bases and J lost 1, with 9 bases in between. The DNA for the CDR3 is TGTGCCAGCTCACCGTTGGACAATAACTATGGCTACACCTTC. Its protein product is CASSPLDNNYGYTF. Looking up the rest from reference TRBV18 and TRBJ1-2 gives the full variable domain: NAGVMQNPRHLVRRRGQEARLRCSPMKGHSHVYWYRQLPEEGLKFMVYLQKENIIDESGMPKERFSAEFPKEGPSILRIQQVVRGDSAAYFCASSPLDNNYGYTFGSGTRLTVV.

This rearrangement joins TRBV9 to TRBJ1-5, with D possibly TRBD1 on 6 matching bases. The V gene's germline CDR1 is SGDLS and CDR2 YYNGEE. Trimming removed 4 bases from V and 9 bases from J, with 20 bases in between. CDR3 length: 15 amino acids. The DNA of the CDR3 is TGTGCCAGCAGCCCCCGGGACACCCGCTCGCGGCCCCAGCATTTT. Protein: CASSPRDTRSRPQHF.

The chain couples TRBV9 to TRBJ2-5; 9 nucleotides align to TRBD2. The length of the CDR3 is 16 residues. V trimming: 0 bases; J trimming: 5 bases; junction bases outside the gene matches: 8. Germline CDR1 reads SGDLS; CDR2 reads YYNGEE. The DNA of the CDR3 is TGTGCCAGCAGCGTAGAGCCTAGCGGGATTTCGGAGACCCAGTACTTC. It specifies CASSVEPSGISETQYF.

The genes are TRBV5-4 and TRBJ1-4; D gene uncertain. The CDR3 contains 14 residues. V gave up 4 bases and J gave up 2 bases, with 9 bases separating them. Germline-derived CDR1 and CDR2 are SGHNT and YYREEE (reference sequence). This CDR3 reads CASSRSSTNEKLFF. CDR3 DNA sequence: TGTGCCAGCAGCCGCAGTTCCACTAATGAAAAACTGTTTTTT.

The V and J genes are TRBV5-1 and TRBJ2-1; D gene ambiguous. CDR1 and CDR2 (germline): SGHRS, YFSETQ. Trimming took 1 base from V and 8 from J, leaving 16 bases between them. This CDR3 spans 15 amino acids. CDR3 DNA sequence: TGCGCCAGCAGCTTGATTTCAATAGGCAGCTATGAGCAGTTCTTC. Encoded protein: CASSLISIGSYEQFF.

This chain connects TRBV7-2 to TRBJ2-1; 15 bases are a match to TRBD2. The V gene's germline CDR1 is SGHTA and CDR2 FQGNSA. The CDR3 extends over 14 amino acids. Trimming took 7 bases from V and 11 from J; bases not matched to a gene: 6. DNA for the CDR3: TGTGCCAGCAAGCCGGGACTAGCGGGAGGCAAGCAGTTCTTC. Translated, it gives CASKPGLAGGKQFF. Supplemented by reference TRBV7-2 and TRBJ2-1, the full variable domain reads GAGVSQSPSNKVTEKGKDVELRCDPISGHTALYWYRQSLGQGLEFLIYFQGNSAPDKSGLPSDRFSAERTGGSVSTLTIQRTQQEDSAVYLCASKPGLAGGKQFFGPGTRLTVL.

Only a few counts were recorded for this clonotype. The V and J genes are TRBV20-1 and TRBJ1-1; 7 bases align to TRBD1. The CDR3 totals 13 residues. Looked up from germline, CDR1 is DFQATT and CDR2 is SNEGSKA (reference sequence). V shed 6 bases, J shed 6 bases, and the junction held 10 bases outside the gene matches. The DNA for the CDR3 is TGCAGTGCCGAGGGCAGGGGGTTCTCTGAAGCTTTCTTT. Encoded protein: CSAEGRGFSEAFF.

This chain links TRBV4-2 with TRBJ2-1; a possible D gene is TRBD2 (5 bases). Germline V lookup: CDR1 LGHNA, CDR2 YNFKEQ. Trimming shortened V by 0 bases and J by 14 bases, and 20 bases separated the two germline ends. The CDR3 is 15 residues long. DNA for the CDR3: TGTGCCAGCAGCCAAGATATGTCAAGGCCTTTGAGGGAGTTCTTC. Residues: CASSQDMSRPLREFF.

This chain uses TRBV2 with TRBJ1-1; no clear D. Germline V gene lookup returns CDR1 SNHLY and CDR2 FYNNEI. Trimming left V 2 bases short and J 0 bases short, with 10 bases between. The CDR3 has 15 amino acids. The DNA for the CDR3 is TGTGCCAGCAGTGAACCACAGAATGTGAACACTGAAGCTTTCTTT. Amino acid sequence: CASSEPQNVNTEAFF.